This T cell receptor beta chain appears in the sequencing data of a study of shared clonotypes between healthy human individuals. The table came from immunoSEQ multiplex PCR; TCRdb's copy has only in-frame clones and leaves some out. The data hold 1.5 million to 2.5 million clones, with less than 95% observed a single time. In the naive CD8 group, cells lacked CD45RO and were positively selected for CCR7, so terminally differentiated effector memory CD45RA+ cells were left out. The sequenced sample was naive CD8+ T cells sorted from blood. This sequence was found in a man between 18 and 35 years old in good health.

The chain's CDR3 is CASSQSPGLEYNEQFF. CDR3 in DNA: TGCGCCAGCAGCCAATCACCGGGACTCGAATACAATGAGCAGTTCTTC. The genes are TRBV4-3 and TRBJ2-1, with D possibly being TRBD2 (6 bases). Trimming left V 2 bases short and J 4 bases short, with 15 bases between. This CDR3 contains 16 residues. CDR1 LGHNA and CDR2 YSLEER come from the germline V gene.